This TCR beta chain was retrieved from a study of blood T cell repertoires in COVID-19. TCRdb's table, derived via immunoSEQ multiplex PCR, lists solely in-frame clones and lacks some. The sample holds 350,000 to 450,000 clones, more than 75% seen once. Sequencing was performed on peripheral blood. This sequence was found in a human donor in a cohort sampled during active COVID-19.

The CDR3 loop reads CASSLQDTQYF. DNA for the CDR3: TGTGCCAGCAGTTTACAAGATACGCAGTATTTT. The chain links TRBV12-3 or TRBV12-4 to TRBJ2-3; D is undetermined. The CDR3 totals 11 residues. Trimming left V 2 bases short and J 5 bases short, with 2 bases between.